Each of the 5 T cell receptor beta chains below was sequenced from the same sample in a study of blood T cells in healthy people across ages. Using a J-beta primer mix together with a sample-barcoded 5' primer, a second PCR was run for about 6 to 11 cycles. Using its own MiXCR run on the 5' RACE reads, TCRdb lists one record per CDR3 protein. The repertoire consists of roughly 500,000 distinct CDR3 sequences, with less than 25% occurring once and the leading ten covering around 10%. The same data also went into a second study, on T cells of mothers and their children.

Sequencing was done on a sample of blood. These receptors were obtained from a boy aged 5-17 years in good health.

This chain links TRBV20-1 with TRBJ2-5, with TRBD1 matching over 7 bases. The V gene end was trimmed by 6 bases and the J gene end by 4 bases; junction bases not matched to a gene: 8. The germline CDR1 and CDR2 sequences are DFQATT and SNEGSKA (reference sequence). This CDR3 is 13 amino acids long. CDR3 sequence (DNA): TGCAGTGCCAGACAGGGTTTCACAGAGACCCAGTACTTC. Translated, it gives CSARQGFTETQYF.

The rearrangement links TRBV12-3 or TRBV12-4 to TRBJ2-7, with 10 bases aligning to TRBD1. CDR3 length: 14 amino acids. The junction had 6 bases not matched to a gene; V was cut back by 4 bases and J by 6 bases. This chain's CDR3 is CASSSGTGDGEQYF. CDR3 bases: TGTGCCAGCAGTTCCGGGACAGGGGACGGCGAGCAGTACTTC.

J is TRBJ2-1 and V is TRBV20-1; possibly TRBD2 for D (5 bases). Trimming shortened V by 2 bases and J by 0 bases, and 11 bases separated the two germline ends. Germline-derived CDR1 and CDR2 are DFQATT and SNEGSKA (reference sequence). The CDR3 sequence is 15 residues long. The CDR3 loop reads CSARSSASSYNEQFF. The CDR3 DNA reads as TGCAGTGCTAGAAGTAGCGCAAGCTCCTACAATGAGCAGTTCTTC.

The chain is built from TRBV7-9 and TRBJ2-3; D is unclear. V was shortened by 4 bases and J by 4 bases, with 9 bases between the two germline ends. This CDR3 is built from 13 residues. Germline values: CDR1 SEHNR, CDR2 FQNEAQ (reference sequence). CDR3 in amino acids: CASSSQVPDTQYF. The CDR3 nucleotides read TGTGCCAGCAGCTCCCAGGTCCCAGATACGCAGTATTTT. Variable domain in full (rest from reference TRBV7-9 and TRBJ2-3): DTGVSQNPRHKITKRGQNVTFRCDPISEHNRLYWYRQTLGQGPEFLTYFQNEAQLEKSRLLSDRFSAERPKGSFSTLEIQRTEQGDSAMYLCASSSQVPDTQYFGPGTRLTVL.

The chain uses TRBV28 and TRBJ1-5, with TRBD1 as a possible D gene (6 bases). Germline V CDR1 and CDR2: MDHEN, SYDVKM. This CDR3 is 13 amino acids long. Trimming stripped 5 bases from V and 2 bases from J, with 7 bases between. For the CDR3, the DNA is TGTGCCAGCAGTCGGACAGGCAATCAGCCCCAGCATTTT. Protein: CASSRTGNQPQHF.